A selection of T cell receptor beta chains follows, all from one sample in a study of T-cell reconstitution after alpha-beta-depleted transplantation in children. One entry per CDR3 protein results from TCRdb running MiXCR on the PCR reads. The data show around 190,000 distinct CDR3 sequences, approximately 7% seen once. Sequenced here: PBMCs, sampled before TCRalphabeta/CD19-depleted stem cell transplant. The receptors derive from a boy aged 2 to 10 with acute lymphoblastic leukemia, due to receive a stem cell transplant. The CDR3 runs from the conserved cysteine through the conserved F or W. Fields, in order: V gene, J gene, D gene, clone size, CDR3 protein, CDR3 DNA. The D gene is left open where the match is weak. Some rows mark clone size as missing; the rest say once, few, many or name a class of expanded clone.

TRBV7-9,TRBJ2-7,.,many,CASSISYEQYF,TGTGCCAGCAGTATCTCCTACGAGCAGTACTTC
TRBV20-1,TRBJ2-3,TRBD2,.,CSAGTSGGTDTQYF,TGCAGTGCTGGGACTAGCGGGGGAACAGATACGCAGTATTTT
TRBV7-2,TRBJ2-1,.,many,CASSFGSPEQFF,TGTGCCAGCAGCTTCGGGAGTCCTGAGCAGTTCTTC
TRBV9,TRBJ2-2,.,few,CASSVLGQSTGELFF,TGTGCCAGCAGCGTATTAGGACAGAGCACCGGGGAGCTGTTTTTT
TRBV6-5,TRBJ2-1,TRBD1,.,CASSYDLLPPASGTGGAYNEQFF,TGTGCCAGCAGTTACGACCTGCTGCCCCCTGCTTCCGGGACAGGGGGCGCCTACAATGAGCAGTTCTTC
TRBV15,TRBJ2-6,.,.,CATSSGPSGANVLTF,TGTGCCACCAGCTCCGGCCCTTCTGGGGCCAACGTCCTGACTTTC
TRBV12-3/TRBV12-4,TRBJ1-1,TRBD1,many,CASSLIGQGSEAFF,TGTGCCAGCAGTTTAATTGGACAGGGATCCGAAGCTTTCTTT
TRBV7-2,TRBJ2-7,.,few,CASSLGAWQGITYEQYF,TGTGCCAGCAGCTTAGGGGCATGGCAGGGTATAACGTACGAGCAGTACTTC
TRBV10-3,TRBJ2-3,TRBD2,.,CATKPSGSGPTDTQYF,TGTGCCACCAAGCCTAGCGGGTCAGGCCCCACAGATACGCAGTATTTT
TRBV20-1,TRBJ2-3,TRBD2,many,CSARDPLAGVDTQYF,TGCAGTGCTAGAGACCCACTAGCGGGGGTCGATACGCAGTATTTT
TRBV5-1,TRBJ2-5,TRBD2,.,CASSLVLAGEGTQYF,TGCGCCAGCAGCTTGGTGCTAGCGGGAGAGGGGACCCAGTACTTC